This passage covers 2 T cell receptor beta chains from one sample sequenced in a study of T cell responses to AZD1222 COVID-19 vaccine. Profiling relied on immunoSEQ multiplex PCR, and the TCRdb table lists in-frame clones only, not all of them. The table has 69,000 or so clones, 88% seen once. Sample: peripheral blood, taken 28 days after the second dose of the MenACWY control vaccine. The receptors shown here come from an adult who received the MenACWY meningococcal vaccine as a control.

This clone is a singleton in its sample. The rearrangement uses TRBV9 and TRBJ2-3; 10 bases are a match to TRBD2. The germline gives CDR1 SGDLS, CDR2 YYNGEE. V lost 0 bases and J lost 4; bases outside the gene matches: 5. This CDR3 is built from 16 residues. CDR3 nucleotides: TGTGCCAGCAGCGTAGCCGCTAGCGGGAGCGCAGATACGCAGTATTTT. Its protein is CASSVAASGSADTQYF.

This rearrangement joins TRBV29-1 to TRBJ1-2; TRBD1 might be the D (5 bases). CDR3 length: 12 amino acids. V was clipped by 7 bases and J by 3 bases, with 12 bases between them. CDR1 is SQVTM, CDR2 ANQGSEA, per germline. The CDR3 sequence: CSAGVGDYGYTF. CDR3 DNA: TGCAGCGCCGGGGTGGGGGACTATGGCTACACCTTC. The whole variable domain, remainder taken from reference TRBV29-1 and TRBJ1-2, is SAVISQKPSRDICQRGTSLTIQCQVDSQVTMMFWYRQQPGQSLTLIATANQGSEATYESGFVIDKFPISRPNLTFSTLTVSNMSPEDSSIYLCSAGVGDYGYTFGSGTRLTVV.